This T cell receptor beta chain was captured by sequencing in a study of early T cells in non-severe SARS-CoV-2 infection. The CDR3 covers 15 residues. Between the trimmed V and J ends, which lost 5 bases and 0 bases, there was a span of 10 bases. In germline, CDR1 is LNHDA, CDR2 SQIVND (reference sequence). TCRdb reprocessed the 5' RACE reads via MiXCR and lists one record per CDR3 protein. The table has around 80,000 distinct CDR3 sequences, about 13% seen once. This clonotype was seen at least ten times. The material sequenced was whole blood. This receptor was taken from an adult who was a healthcare worker with PCR-confirmed SARS-CoV-2 infection or an uninfected control (not recorded which). The J gene is TRBJ2-2, the V gene TRBV19; D might be TRBD2 (6 bases). The CDR3 DNA follows: TGTGCCAGTAGTCCCGGGACTTCGAACACCGGGGAGCTGTTTTTT. Translation gives CASSPGTSNTGELFF.